This TCR beta chain was recovered during a study of blood T cell repertoires in COVID-19. Study summary: Donors in the United States, Italy and Spain gave samples during acute or convalescent COVID-19. PBMCs, B-cell-depleted T cells, or T cells were the source of the cDNA or gDNA that made up the material.

Generated by immunoSEQ multiplex PCR, the TCRdb table keeps only in-frame clones and is missing some. The data contain hundreds of thousands of clones, around 88% of them singletons. V lost 4 bases and J lost 4; bases outside the gene matches: 1. This CDR3 has 15 residues. CDR1 is LGHNA and CDR2 is YSLEER in the germline V gene. Those enrolled, adults aged roughly 18 to 89 years, came from fewer than 25 US areas. Clinical history reported by participants formed the basis on which cohorts were assigned. The specimen sequenced was PBMCs or T cells enriched from blood (not recorded which). This TCR was sampled from a woman aged 40-49 years who had recovered from COVID-19. The chain joins TRBV4-3 to TRBJ2-3, with 14 bases lining up with TRBD2. The CDR3 nucleotides are TGCGCCAGCAGCCCGGGACTAGCGGGAGCAGATACGCAGTATTTT. Protein sequence: CASSPGLAGADTQYF.